This T cell receptor beta chain was sequenced for a study of T cell changes during pregnancy in multiple sclerosis. Using immunoSEQ multiplex PCR, the repertoire was profiled, and TCRdb retains in-frame clones only, with some absent. The table records under 70,000 clones, around 90% of them present only once. This CDR3 is built from 15 residues. V was pared by 4 bases and J by 3 bases, with 11 bases between. Germline CDR1 is SGDLS and CDR2 is YYNGEE. The rearrangement links TRBV9 to TRBJ1-6; D unclear. Sequences were derived from CD4+ T cells from peripheral blood mononuclear cells, sampled after pregnancy. This clonotype was obtained from a female donor in good health, enrolled as a control in a pregnancy study. The CDR3 reads CASSSGGGYNSPLHF. The CDR3 coding sequence is TGTGCCAGCAGCTCCGGAGGTGGCTATAATTCACCCCTCCACTTT.